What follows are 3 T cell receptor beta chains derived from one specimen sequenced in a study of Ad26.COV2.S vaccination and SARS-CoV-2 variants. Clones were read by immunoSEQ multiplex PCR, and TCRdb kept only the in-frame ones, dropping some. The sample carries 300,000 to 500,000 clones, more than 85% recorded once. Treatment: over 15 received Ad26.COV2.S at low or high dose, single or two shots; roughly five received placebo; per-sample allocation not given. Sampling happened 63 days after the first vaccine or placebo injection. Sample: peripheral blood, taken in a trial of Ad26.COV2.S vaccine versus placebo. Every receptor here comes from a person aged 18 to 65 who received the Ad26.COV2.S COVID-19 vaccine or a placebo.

The CDR3 bases are TGTGCCAGCAGCCCCGCACTGAAGGGCAGGCATTATGGCTACACCTTC. This codes for CASSPALKGRHYGYTF. The chain joins TRBV7-9 to TRBJ1-2; D unclear. V was shortened by 5 bases and J by 5 bases, with 21 bases between the two germline ends. Germline V gene data show CDR1 as SEHNR and CDR2 as FQNEAQ (reference sequence). CDR3 size: 16 residues. The full variable domain, in which reference TRBV7-9 and TRBJ1-2 provide the parts outside the CDR3, is DTGVSQNPRHKITKRGQNVTFRCDPISEHNRLYWYRQTLGQGPEFLTYFQNEAQLEKSRLLSDRFSAERPKGSFSTLEIQRTEQGDSAMYLCASSPALKGRHYGYTFGSGTRLTVV.

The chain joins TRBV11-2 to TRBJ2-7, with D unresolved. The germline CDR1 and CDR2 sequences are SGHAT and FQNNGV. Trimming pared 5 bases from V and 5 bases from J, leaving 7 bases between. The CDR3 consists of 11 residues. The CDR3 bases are TGTGCCAGCAGCCTCGGTAACGAGCAGTACTTC. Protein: CASSLGNEQYF.

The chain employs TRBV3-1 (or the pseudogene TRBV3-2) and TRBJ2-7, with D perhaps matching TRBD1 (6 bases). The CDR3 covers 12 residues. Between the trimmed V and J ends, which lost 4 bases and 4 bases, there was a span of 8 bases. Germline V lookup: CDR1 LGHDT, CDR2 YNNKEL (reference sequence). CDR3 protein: CASSRDTYEQYF. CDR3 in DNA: TGTGCCAGCAGCCGGGACACATACGAGCAGTACTTC.